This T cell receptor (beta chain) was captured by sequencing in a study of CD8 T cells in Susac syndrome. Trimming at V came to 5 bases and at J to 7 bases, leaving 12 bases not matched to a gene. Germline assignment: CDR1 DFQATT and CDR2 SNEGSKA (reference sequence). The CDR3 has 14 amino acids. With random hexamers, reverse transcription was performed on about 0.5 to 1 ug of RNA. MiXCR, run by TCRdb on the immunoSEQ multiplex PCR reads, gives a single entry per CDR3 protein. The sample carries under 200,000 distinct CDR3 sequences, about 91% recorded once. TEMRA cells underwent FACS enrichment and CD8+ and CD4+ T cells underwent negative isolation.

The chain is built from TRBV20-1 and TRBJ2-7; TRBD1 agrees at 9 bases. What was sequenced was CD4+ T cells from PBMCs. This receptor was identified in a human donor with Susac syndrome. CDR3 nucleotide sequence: TGCAGTGCTCTTGCTTTAACCGGGACAGGGGAGCAGTACTTC. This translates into CSALALTGTGEQYF.